This T cell receptor (beta chain) was documented in a study of cytomegalovirus exposure and HLA in healthy donors. The germline V gene has CDR1 KGHSH and CDR2 LQKENI. This CDR3 has 14 residues. V lost 3 bases to trimming and J lost 0 bases, with 6 bases between them. Healthy bone marrow donors made up the donor group. Note on this clone: As yet, its antigen is unknown.

The PCR ran on 60 Vbeta and 13 Jbeta primers. In the original workflow: Unique TCR beta chains numbered around 80 million in a later analysis, with roughly 11 million shared. Using immunoSEQ multiplex PCR, the repertoire was profiled, and TCRdb retains in-frame clones only, with some absent. V, J and clone size were drawn from that table, and D and trimming were deduced from the DNA. Of 130,000 or so clones in the sample, about 61% were seen once. General study points: The study put 150 to 200 TCR beta chains on its list as cytomegalovirus-associated.

This chain links TRBV18 with TRBJ1-5; D is undetermined. This TCR was sampled from a male donor in good health and CMV-seronegative. The sequenced sample was PBMCs. For the CDR3, the DNA is TGTGCCAGCTCACCGGGCTATAGCAATCAGCCCCAGCATTTT. This gives the protein CASSPGYSNQPQHF.